This T cell receptor (beta chain) came from a study of cytomegalovirus exposure and HLA in healthy donors. Germline V gene lookup returns CDR1 MNHEY and CDR2 SMNVEV (reference sequence). The V end lost 6 bases, the J end lost 7 bases, and 16 bases lay between the germline ends. CDR3 length: 14 amino acids. Produced via immunoSEQ multiplex PCR; TCRdb's table is partial and in-frame only. The sample holds 120,000 or so clones, about nine tenths seen once. This receptor was identified in a man in his thirties or forties in good health and CMV-seronegative. The V call is TRBV27, the J call TRBJ2-1; perhaps TRBD2 as D (6 bases). The sample comprised PBMCs. CDR3 loop: CASRGMTRGNEQFF. DNA of the CDR3: TGTGCCAGCAGAGGGATGACCCGGGGGAATGAGCAGTTCTTC.